This TCR beta chain is from a study of T cell repertoires in ileal Crohn's disease. There are 16 residues in the CDR3. CDR1 and CDR2 from the germline V gene are SGDLS and YYNGEE. Between the trimmed V and J ends, which lost 1 base and 6 bases, there was a span of 20 bases. Sequencing was performed with immunoSEQ multiplex PCR; in TCRdb, only in-frame clones are kept and a portion is missing. The sample consists of 570 or so clones, roughly nine tenths of them appearing once. The time point was: proximal margin of the surgical specimen (macroscopically non-inflamed). Sequenced input: ileal tissue. The V gene is TRBV9, the J gene TRBJ2-7; D is perhaps TRBD1 or TRBD2 (5 bases each). This TCR was sampled from an adult with Crohn's disease. Here the CDR3 reads CASSVSGTHLSAEQYF. In DNA, the CDR3 is TGTGCCAGCAGCGTATCGGGGACCCATCTTTCCGCCGAGCAGTACTTC.